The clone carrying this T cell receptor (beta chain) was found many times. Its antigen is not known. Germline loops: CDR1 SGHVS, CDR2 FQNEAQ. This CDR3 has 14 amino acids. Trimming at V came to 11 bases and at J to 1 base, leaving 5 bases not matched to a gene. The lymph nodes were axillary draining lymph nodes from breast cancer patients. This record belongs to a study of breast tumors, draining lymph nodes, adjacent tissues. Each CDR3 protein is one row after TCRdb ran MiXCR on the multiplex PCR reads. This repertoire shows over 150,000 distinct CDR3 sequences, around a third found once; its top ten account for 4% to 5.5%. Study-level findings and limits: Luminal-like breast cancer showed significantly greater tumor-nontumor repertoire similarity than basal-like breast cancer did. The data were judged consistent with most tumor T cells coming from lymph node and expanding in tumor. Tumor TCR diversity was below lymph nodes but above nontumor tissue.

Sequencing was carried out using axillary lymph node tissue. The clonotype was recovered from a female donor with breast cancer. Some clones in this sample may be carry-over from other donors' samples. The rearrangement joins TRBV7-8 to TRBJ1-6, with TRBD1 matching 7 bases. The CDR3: CASTGISYNSPLHF. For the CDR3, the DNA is TGTGCCTCGACAGGGATTTCCTATAATTCACCCCTCCACTTT.